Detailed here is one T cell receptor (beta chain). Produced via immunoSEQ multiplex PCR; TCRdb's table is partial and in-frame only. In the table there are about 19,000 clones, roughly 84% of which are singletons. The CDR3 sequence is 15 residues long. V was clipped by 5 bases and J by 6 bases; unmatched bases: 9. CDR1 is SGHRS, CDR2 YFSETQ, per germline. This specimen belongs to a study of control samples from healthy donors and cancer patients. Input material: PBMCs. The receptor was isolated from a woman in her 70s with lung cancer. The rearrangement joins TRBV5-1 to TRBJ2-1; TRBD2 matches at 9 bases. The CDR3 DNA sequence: TGCGCCAGCAGTCCCCTAGCGGGACGTTCCAATGAGCAGTTCTTC. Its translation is CASSPLAGRSNEQFF.